The 26 T cell receptor beta chains below were found in one sample sequenced in a study of CD8 T cells in Susac syndrome. The RNA, about 0.5 to 1 ug, was put through reverse transcription using random hexamers. MiXCR, applied by TCRdb to the immunoSEQ multiplex PCR reads, yields one record per CDR3 protein. The sample contains 120,000 or so distinct CDR3 sequences, 90% to 95% of which appear only once. Input material: CD4+ T cells from PBMCs. All receptors come from a human donor in good health.

This chain uses TRBV30 with TRBJ1-2; D is perhaps TRBD1 (5 bases). Germline CDR1 reads GTSNPN; CDR2 reads SVGIG (reference sequence). Between the trimmed V and J ends, which lost 0 bases and 4 bases, there was a span of 12 bases. This CDR3 comprises 14 residues. CDR3 sequence reads: CAWSVPGRFYGYTF. Written as DNA, the CDR3 is TGTGCCTGGAGTGTACCGGGGCGGTTCTATGGCTACACCTTC.

In this sample, this clonotype turned up once. The chain links TRBV5-1 to TRBJ2-6; D possibly corresponds to TRBD2 (6 bases). Trimming pared 2 bases from V and 3 bases from J, leaving 18 bases between. The CDR3 is 18 residues long. Germline loops: CDR1 SGHRS, CDR2 YFSETQ. The chain's CDR3 is CASSLRYMREVGANVLTF. DNA of the CDR3: TGCGCCAGCAGCTTAAGATATATGAGGGAGGTTGGGGCCAACGTCCTGACTTTC.

The chain employs TRBV29-1 and TRBJ1-5; D possibly corresponds to TRBD1 (5 bases). Trimming stripped 4 bases from V and 6 bases from J, with 10 bases between. The CDR3 spans 12 residues. Germline V lookup: CDR1 SQVTM, CDR2 ANQGSEA. CDR3 DNA: TGCAGCGTTGGGGGCGCCGGTCAGCCCCAGCATTTT. This gives the protein CSVGGAGQPQHF.

The J gene is TRBJ2-3, the V gene TRBV28; 8 nucleotides agree with TRBD1. Germline V lookup: CDR1 MDHEN, CDR2 SYDVKM. Unmatched junction bases numbered 13, after V lost 7 bases and J lost 4 bases. The CDR3 consists of 16 residues. Here the CDR3 DNA reads TGTGCCAGCATTGGGTCTTGGCCAGGGGGCGCAGATACGCAGTATTTT. This gives the protein CASIGSWPGGADTQYF.

The V call is TRBV10-3, the J call TRBJ2-5, with no clear D. Trimming took 4 bases from V and 1 from J, leaving 7 bases between them. Looked up from germline, CDR1 is ENHRY and CDR2 is SYGVKD. CDR3 length: 13 residues. The CDR3 region is CAISGLPQETQYF. CDR3 DNA sequence: TGTGCCATCAGTGGACTGCCCCAAGAGACCCAGTACTTC.

The genes are TRBV3-1 and TRBJ2-2; D remains ambiguous. Looked up from germline, CDR1 is LGHDT and CDR2 is YNNKEL (reference sequence). CDR3 size: 12 residues. Trimming shortened V by 6 bases and J by 7 bases, and 9 bases separated the two germline ends. DNA of the CDR3: TGTGCCAGCAGACAGATGGGCGGGGAGCTGTTTTTT. This translates into CASRQMGGELFF.

The CDR3 reads CASSRGIQETQYF. In DNA, the CDR3 is TGTGCCAGCAGTAGAGGGATCCAAGAGACCCAGTACTTC. This sequence joins TRBV2 and TRBJ2-5; TRBD2 is a possible D gene (5 bases). Germline V gene data show CDR1 as SNHLY and CDR2 as FYNNEI. V was shortened by 5 bases and J by 1 base, with 8 bases between the two germline ends. CDR3 length: 13 amino acids.

This chain links TRBV3-1 with TRBJ1-2, with D uncertain. The CDR3 runs to 14 residues. V lost 0 bases and J lost 7, with 12 bases in between. CDR1 and CDR2 from the germline V gene are LGHDT and YNNKEL (reference sequence). The CDR3 DNA follows: TGTGCCAGCAGCCAAGAAGGGTCAGGAGGTGGCTACACCTTC. It encodes CASSQEGSGGGYTF.

The chain carries TRBV18 and TRBJ2-1; 7 bases match TRBD1. Germline-derived CDR1 and CDR2 are KGHSH and LQKENI. The CDR3 runs to 13 residues. V lost 3 bases and J lost 9; bases outside the gene matches: 5. The CDR3 here is CASSPGQQGEQFF. The CDR3 DNA is TGTGCCAGCTCACCGGGACAGCAGGGTGAGCAGTTCTTC.

This clonotype showed up just once. V usage is TRBV9 and J usage is TRBJ2-7, with TRBD1 as a possible D gene (6 bases). Germline V gene data show CDR1 as SGDLS and CDR2 as YYNGEE. V lost 2 bases and J lost 0, with 12 bases in between. This CDR3 has 15 amino acids. CDR3 nucleotide sequence: TGTGCCAGCAGCGTGGGGACAACGAGCTCCTACGAGCAGTACTTC. Its protein is CASSVGTTSSYEQYF.

The chain links TRBV27 to TRBJ1-1; 8 nucleotides match TRBD1. Germline-derived CDR1 and CDR2 are MNHEY and SMNVEV (reference sequence). The CDR3 loop spans 13 amino acids. V lost 8 bases to trimming and J lost 4 bases; unmatched junction nucleotides: 6. The CDR3, as DNA: TGTGCCAGCCGGACAGGGCGCGCCACTGAAGCTTTCTTT. The encoded protein is CASRTGRATEAFF.

The genes are TRBV30 and TRBJ1-1; D remains unclear. V was shortened by 4 bases and J by 0 bases, with 9 bases between the two germline ends. Germline values: CDR1 GTSNPN, CDR2 SVGIG (reference sequence). The CDR3 is 13 residues long. The CDR3 loop reads CAWTPGMNTEAFF. The CDR3 DNA sequence: TGTGCCTGGACTCCCGGAATGAACACTGAAGCTTTCTTT.

This clonotype was detected a few times. This rearrangement joins TRBV5-1 to TRBJ2-7, with TRBD1 matching 10 bases. The CDR3 spans 15 residues. V shed 4 bases and J 2 bases; nucleotides not matched to a gene: 6. In germline, CDR1 is SGHRS, CDR2 YFSETQ. The DNA for the CDR3 is TGCGCCAGCAGCCGTTCCGGGACAGGGGCCTACGAGCAGTACTTC. It translates to CASSRSGTGAYEQYF. The whole variable domain, filled in from reference TRBV5-1 and TRBJ2-7, reads KAGVTQTPRYLIKTRGQQVTLSCSPISGHRSVSWYQQTPGQGLQFLFEYFSETQRNKGNFPGRFSGRQFSNSRSEMNVSTLELGDSALYLCASSRSGTGAYEQYFGPGTRLTVT.

The rearrangement links TRBV3-1 to TRBJ2-3, with D unclear. The V and J ends lost 1 base and 1 base respectively, with 9 bases between them. Germline V gene lookup returns CDR1 LGHDT and CDR2 YNNKEL (reference sequence). The CDR3 contains 15 residues. This CDR3 is CASSQGYLGTDTQYF. Here the CDR3 DNA reads TGTGCCAGCAGCCAAGGGTATCTAGGCACAGATACGCAGTATTTT.

V and J are TRBV29-1 and TRBJ2-7; D is perhaps TRBD1 (5 bases). CDR1 is SQVTM, CDR2 ANQGSEA, per germline. V was shortened by 4 bases and J by 0 bases, with 13 bases between the two germline ends. CDR3 length: 14 residues. As DNA, the CDR3 is TGCAGCGTTGTACCCAGGGCGAGCTCCTACGAGCAGTACTTC. Protein: CSVVPRASSYEQYF.

The rearrangement joins TRBV2 to TRBJ1-2; no reliable D call. CDR3 length equals 14 residues. CDR1 SNHLY and CDR2 FYNNEI come from the germline V gene. Trimming removed 1 base at V and 7 bases at J, with 13 bases between. CDR3 loop: CASSEGPNAGGYTF. The CDR3 DNA reads TGTGCCAGCAGTGAAGGCCCGAATGCAGGTGGCTACACCTTC.

The rearrangement uses TRBV28 and TRBJ1-2, with D perhaps TRBD1 (5 bases). Germline V gene data show CDR1 as MDHEN and CDR2 as SYDVKM. Trimming took off 4 bases at V and 8 bases at J, with 11 bases between the two ends. The CDR3 has 12 amino acids. The CDR3 spells CASSSPGSGYTF. The CDR3 DNA reads as TGTGCCAGCAGTTCCCCAGGGTCGGGCTACACCTTC.

This chain connects TRBV25-1 to TRBJ2-1; TRBD1 agrees at 9 bases. V shed 1 base, J shed 8 bases, and the junction held 6 bases outside the gene matches. The CDR3 is 15 residues long. The germline V gene has CDR1 MGHDK and CDR2 SYGVNS. In nucleotides, the CDR3 is TGTGCCAGCAGTGAATCAACAGGGGGCAAGTATGAGCAGTTCTTC. It encodes CASSESTGGKYEQFF.

The chain joins TRBV4-1 to TRBJ2-2; the D gene is possibly TRBD2 (5 bases). V was cut by 5 bases and J by 0 bases, with 19 bases left in between. Germline V CDR1 and CDR2: MGHRA, YSYEKL. The CDR3 sequence is 18 residues long. The DNA for the CDR3 is TGCGCCAGCAGCTCCTGGTTGGGCGGGCGGGCGAACACCGGGGAGCTGTTTTTT. Its translation is CASSSWLGGRANTGELFF.

V and J are TRBV10-3 and TRBJ1-5, with 11 bases aligning to TRBD1. CDR3 length equals 13 residues. Germline lookup yields CDR1 ENHRY and CDR2 SYGVKD. The trim removed 5 bases at V and 7 bases at J, leaving 1 base unmatched. The CDR3 DNA reads TGTGCCATCAGTAGGGACAGGGGGCAGCCCCAGCATTTT. Translated: CAISRDRGQPQHF.

This clonotype showed up just once. The chain joins TRBV3-1 to TRBJ2-5; TRBD2 agrees at 7 bases. V dropped 4 bases and J dropped 5; count of bases not matched to a gene: 13. There are 16 residues in the CDR3. CDR1 and CDR2 (germline): LGHDT, YNNKEL (reference sequence). The CDR3 DNA sequence: TGTGCCAGCAGCCCTCTCCGGGAGGCGGTTCGGGAGACCCAGTACTTC. Translation: CASSPLREAVRETQYF.

Concerning this clonotype itself: Sequence at one end of the junction differs from germline and may be a read error. The CDR3 nucleotides are TGCAGCGTTACGAGTAGAGAGGCCCAGTACTTC. Its translation: CSVTSREAQYF. The rearrangement joins TRBV29-1 to TRBJ2-5; unclear D gene. Germline V gene data show CDR1 as SQVTM and CDR2 as ANQGSEA. The CDR3 contains 11 residues.

The chain couples TRBV12-3 or TRBV12-4 to TRBJ2-5, with TRBD1 matching over 10 bases. V was clipped by 4 bases and J by 3 bases; unmatched bases: 5. This CDR3 is 15 amino acids long. The CDR3 is CASSSGTGEEETQYF. CDR3 sequence (DNA): TGTGCCAGCAGTTCCGGGACAGGGGAAGAAGAGACCCAGTACTTC.

The chain carries TRBV29-1 and TRBJ1-2, with D possibly matching TRBD1 (5 bases). The CDR3 spans 11 residues. V lost 4 bases to trimming and J lost 7 bases, with 10 bases between them. Germline CDR1 and CDR2: SQVTM and ANQGSEA. This CDR3 reads CSVGKGSGYTF. The CDR3 nucleotides read TGCAGCGTTGGTAAGGGGTCTGGCTACACCTTC.

This CDR3 reads CASSWNSNQPQHF. CDR3 DNA: TGTGCCAGCAGCTGGAATAGCAATCAGCCCCAGCATTTT. This chain links TRBV12-3 or TRBV12-4 with TRBJ1-5; no clear D. V was clipped by 6 bases and J by 0 bases, with 6 bases between them. CDR3 length: 13 residues.

The J gene is TRBJ2-7, the V gene TRBV18; TRBD1 matches 9 bases. V was pared by 3 bases and J by 3 bases, with 3 bases of the junction left unmatched. This CDR3 is 14 amino acids long. Per germline, CDR1 KGHSH and CDR2 LQKENI. CDR3 region: CASSPGQGVYEQYF. The CDR3, as DNA: TGTGCCAGCTCACCGGGACAGGGCGTCTACGAGCAGTACTTC.